This T cell receptor beta chain was retrieved from a study of shared clonotypes between healthy human individuals (dated by TCRdb to 2019 to 2021). For context, the study as a whole: A couple of women and a few men aged 18 to 49 years were included in the cohort. Per donor, leukapheresis produced somewhere between about 0.94 and 9 billion PBMCs. To estimate repertoire size and how much clonotypes are shared between individuals, the study performed deep sequencing of blood TCR repertoires from a handful of healthy adults. Per donor, three plates each were used for CD4 naive and CD4 memory, two for CD8 naive, and one for CD8 memory. Different laboratories and diverse techniques were used to prepare libraries and sequence TCR repertoires, to increase sequencing depth and limit assay-specific biases. General study outcomes and caveats: Compared with non-shared clonotypes, the clonotypes found in all four sorted-subset donors had higher generation probabilities. Incomplete sequencing was indicated by rarefaction of sorted-subset datasets, despite the large sequencing depth. Larger estimated clonotype richness was generally found for naive subsets than for memory subsets. Sampling was restricted to blood, and TCR repertoires in tissues likely differ from the TCR repertoires found in blood. Pairwise subsampling led to the expectation that sequencing depth would affect the degree of clonotype sharing among donors. About 5% of naive CD4, 3.5% of naive CD8, roughly 2.5% of memory CD4, and 0.35% to 0.4% of memory CD8 clonotypes were shared across several donors. Because the study included a small number of donors, the genetic and exposure-history diversity represented was limited.

For the CD8 naive samples, CD45RO-negative cells were positively selected for CCR7, yielding a CD45RA+CCR7+ population from which TemRA cells were excluded. The donors were healthy, HIV-negative adults who had no recently reported acute infections or vaccinations. Only Caucasian adults living in Nashville, Tennessee, USA were represented among the donors. Blood was obtained by leukapheresis, after which PBMCs were separated by Ficoll-Histopaque density gradient centrifugation and cryopreserved in liquid nitrogen vapor phase. Analytical flow cytometry was used to check the purity and quantity of every magnetically sorted T cell population. Each sorted fraction had its genomic DNA isolated and then quantified by UV absorbance on a Nanodrop 2000c. Using the deep immunoSEQ assay, multiplex PCR amplified TCR CDR3 regions from genomic DNA. Extracted genomic DNA from each cell subset was distributed evenly across all wells of several immunoSEQ 96-well plates, and each plate was treated as a replicate. For sorted subsets, each replicate PCR was loaded with about 200 ng genomic DNA, equivalent to about 30,000 T cell genomes. Purified libraries were measured with a Qubit 3.0 fluorometer, size-checked on a Bioanalyzer 2100, and measured again with the KAPA Library Quantification kit. Every immunoSEQ 96-well plate was sequenced on a separate single-read 150-cycle Illumina NextSeq 550 flow cell. From the authors' description of their analysis: The immunoSEQ output contained only junctional sequences without quality scores, so filtering could not match that applied to full-length reads. To assign V/J genes and CDR3, sequences were annotated against IMGT germline references using PyIR, a Python wrapper for IgBLAST v1.9. Any read was removed if the V/J assignment was weak (E-value above 1e-6), the CDR3 was missing, or the read contained stop codons, out-of-frame junctions, or ambiguous translated residues. V3J clonotypes were defined by identical inferred V gene, J gene, and CDR3 amino acid sequence. Percentage overlap between repertoires was calculated by dividing the number of shared unique clonotypes by the size of the smaller repertoire. Three approaches were used to assess repertoire richness: RTK rarefaction, the Chao1 estimator, and Recon v2.1 estimates of unobserved clonotypes. Generation probabilities were computed with OLGA for all TCRbeta clonotypes obtained by the gDNA method from a few donors. Here the immuneACCESS table is served through TCRdb, limited to in-frame sequences with V and J called. Missing clones are a known gap in these copies; in checked studies unresolved V genes cover under half, and the rest lacks a known reason. V and J calls and clone size are given by that table; D and trimming were obtained from the DNA. The table for this sample lists under 700,000 clones; around 96% of them were counted only once. About 0.11% of the sample is taken by the ten largest.

Reading the germline V gene gives CDR1 SNHLY and CDR2 FYNNEI. V is clipped by 8 bases and J by 1 base, and the sequence between their germline boundaries is 14 bases long. There are 14 amino acids in the CDR3, from cysteine to phenylalanine inclusive. The only DNA kept is the CDR3, 42 bases in frame from the first base. With regard to this clone: No cognate antigen has been identified for it. The sample holds no much larger clone one base away, and base qualities are not on file.

Sequences were obtained from naive CD8+ T cells sorted from blood. The cell subset or site label of this sample denotes: CD45RA+CCR7+. The chain couples TRBV2 to TRBJ1-1; the D gene is perhaps TRBD1, on 5 matching bases. The sequence came from a woman aged 25 to 39 in good health. The sequenced DNA is TGTGCCAGCGGGGCAGTGAAAAAGAACACTGAAGCTTTCTTT. Its product reads: CASGAVKKNTEAFF.